Below are 32 T cell receptor beta chains sequenced from a single sample in a study of T cell responses to AZD1222 COVID-19 vaccine. The protocol was immunoSEQ multiplex PCR, while the TCRdb copy is restricted to in-frame clones and leaves out a portion. Found here are about 120,000 clones, over 75% of them singletons; the top ten hold about 10%. This specimen was peripheral blood, taken on day 0 of AZD1222 vaccination. The source is an adult in good health.

This clone appeared a few times. The gene calls are TRBV6-5 and TRBJ1-2, with D possibly being TRBD1 (5 bases). Trimming left V 7 bases short and J 2 bases short, with 17 bases between. CDR1 is MNHEY and CDR2 is SVGAGI in the germline V gene. This CDR3 is built from 15 residues. CDR3 nucleotide sequence: TGTGCCAGCAATGCGGTAGGCGGACAAAACTATGGCTACACCTTC. Translation: CASNAVGGQNYGYTF.

The V and J genes are TRBV5-1 and TRBJ2-7, with D possibly being TRBD2 (6 bases). The ends were cut back, 0 bases at V and 2 bases at J, with 12 bases in the middle. CDR3 length: 15 residues. Germline CDR1 reads SGHRS; CDR2 reads YFSETQ. CDR3 amino acids: CASSLGQGGAYEQYF. CDR3 sequence (DNA): TGCGCCAGCAGCTTGGGGCAGGGAGGCGCCTACGAGCAGTACTTC.

In this sample, this clone turned up a few times. The CDR3 bases are TGTGCCAGCAGTTACTCCTTAGTAGGTACAGGGTGGAAAGCTTTCTTT. It encodes CASSYSLVGTGWKAFF. This chain links TRBV6-5 with TRBJ1-1; perhaps TRBD1 as D (6 bases). The CDR3 has 16 amino acids. Germline V gene lookup returns CDR1 MNHEY and CDR2 SVGAGI. Trimming took 0 bases from V and 9 from J, leaving 20 bases between them.

This chain joins TRBV3-1 (or the pseudogene TRBV3-2) and TRBJ2-1, with 8 bases matching TRBD2. Trimming took 4 bases from V and 9 from J; bases not matched to a gene: 11. CDR1 is LGHDT, CDR2 YNNKEL, per germline (reference sequence). This CDR3 region has 15 residues. CDR3 protein: CASSPPGRALFEQFF. The CDR3 region has the DNA TGTGCCAGCAGCCCGCCCGGGAGGGCCTTGTTTGAGCAGTTCTTC.

The chain employs TRBV6-5 and TRBJ2-1; 8 nucleotides align to TRBD1. Germline lookup yields CDR1 MNHEY and CDR2 SVGAGI. The CDR3 has 15 residues. The V gene end was trimmed by 6 bases and the J gene end by 5 bases; junction bases not matched to a gene: 9. The CDR3 loop is CASRPDRGEHNEQFF. For the CDR3, the DNA is TGTGCCAGCAGACCCGACAGGGGAGAGCACAATGAGCAGTTCTTC.

The rearrangement joins TRBV28 to TRBJ1-1; no clear D gene. Between the trimmed V and J ends, which lost 7 bases and 2 bases, there was a span of 11 bases. The CDR3 runs to 13 residues. CDR1 and CDR2 from the germline V gene are MDHEN and SYDVKM. CDR3 amino acids: CASTGPSNTEAFF. For the CDR3, the DNA is TGTGCCAGCACTGGACCTTCTAACACTGAAGCTTTCTTT.

This clone appeared a few times. V and J are TRBV28 and TRBJ1-2; 11 bases match TRBD1. Germline CDR1 reads MDHEN; CDR2 reads SYDVKM. CDR3 length equals 14 residues. Losses at the gene ends were 8 bases for V and 6 bases for J; bases not matched to a gene: 8. CDR3 loop: CASGREGQGDGYTF. The CDR3 DNA follows: TGTGCCAGCGGCCGCGAGGGACAGGGGGATGGCTACACCTTC.

Here the CDR3 DNA reads TGTGCCAGCAGCAACTCGTTAGGGACAGGGATACCCCCGACTAACACCGGGGAGCTGTTTTTT. This sequence encodes CASSNSLGTGIPPTNTGELFF. The chain is built from TRBV9 and TRBJ2-2; 9 nucleotides line up with TRBD1. J was trimmed by 2 bases and V by 4 bases; bases with no gene match: 21. Looked up from germline, CDR1 is SGDLS and CDR2 is YYNGEE. The CDR3 consists of 21 residues.

The chain joins TRBV20-1 to TRBJ1-1, with TRBD1 as a possible D gene (6 bases). Trimming took 6 bases from V and 11 from J, leaving 16 bases between them. Germline CDR1 is DFQATT and CDR2 is SNEGSKA (reference sequence). There are 11 residues in the CDR3. The CDR3 coding sequence is TGCAGTGCCGCACGACAGGCCCGGGCTTTCTTT. It yields the protein CSAARQARAFF.

The chain employs TRBV6-5 and TRBJ2-7; TRBD2 might be the D (6 bases). Trimming shortened V by 6 bases and J by 3 bases, and 15 bases separated the two germline ends. Germline lookup yields CDR1 MNHEY and CDR2 SVGAGI. CDR3 length equals 14 residues. The CDR3 spells CASSHPGLSYEQYF. The CDR3 nucleotides read TGTGCCAGCAGCCACCCGGGACTTAGCTACGAGCAGTACTTC.

In nucleotides, the CDR3 is TGCGCCAGCAGTACTAGCACGGGCCTTGAGACCCAGTACTTC. It yields the protein CASSTSTGLETQYF. The chain is built from TRBV5-1 and TRBJ2-5; a possible D gene is TRBD2 (6 bases). There are 14 residues in the CDR3. Trimming removed 5 bases from V and 5 bases from J, with 16 bases in between. Looked up from germline, CDR1 is SGHRS and CDR2 is YFSETQ.

A note on this clone: A read error may account for a junction end that differs from germline. The rearrangement links TRBV7-7 to TRBJ2-3; D is ambiguous. In germline, CDR1 is SSHAT, CDR2 FNYEAQ (reference sequence). This CDR3 spans 13 amino acids. The CDR3 DNA sequence: TGTGCTAGCAGCTTAGGTTCGGCAGATACGCAGTATTTT. Its protein is CASSLGSADTQYF.

The chain joins TRBV7-2 to TRBJ2-7; D remains ambiguous. Trimming shortened V by 1 base and J by 4 bases, and 14 bases separated the two germline ends. Per germline, CDR1 SGHTA and CDR2 FQGNSA. The CDR3 has 15 amino acids. The CDR3: CASSLVDATYYEQYF. CDR3 DNA sequence: TGTGCCAGCAGCTTAGTGGACGCAACGTATTACGAGCAGTACTTC.

J is TRBJ1-1 and V is TRBV10-3; D gene uncertain. The ends were cut back, 4 bases at V and 4 bases at J, with 7 bases in the middle. This CDR3 is built from 12 residues. Germline V lookup: CDR1 ENHRY, CDR2 SYGVKD. CDR3 DNA: TGTGCCATCAGTGGTCGTCCCACTGAAGCTTTCTTT. Translation gives CAISGRPTEAFF.

This chain uses TRBV10-3 with TRBJ2-5; D gene unclear. Germline V CDR1 and CDR2: ENHRY, SYGVKD. The CDR3 length is 13 residues. The germline V and J ends were trimmed by 3 bases and 4 bases, with 9 bases remaining between them. The CDR3 reads CAISEDWSETQYF. CDR3 sequence (DNA): TGTGCCATCAGTGAAGATTGGTCAGAGACCCAGTACTTC.

This chain links TRBV19 with TRBJ1-2; 9 nucleotides match TRBD1. The germline gives CDR1 LNHDA, CDR2 SQIVND (reference sequence). The CDR3 consists of 16 residues. J gave up 6 bases and V 3 bases, and 11 bases lay outside the gene matches. The chain's CDR3 is CASSIPGTGLGHGYTF. CDR3 DNA sequence: TGTGCCAGTAGTATTCCCGGGACAGGGTTAGGCCATGGCTACACCTTC. Together with reference TRBV19 and TRBJ1-2, the CDR3 gives the full variable domain: DGGITQSPKYLFRKEGQNVTLSCEQNLNHDAMYWYRQDPGQGLRLIYYSQIVNDFQKGDIAEGYSVSREKKESFPLTVTSAQKNPTAFYLCASSIPGTGLGHGYTFGSGTRLTVV.

The chain joins TRBV3-1 (or the pseudogene TRBV3-2) to TRBJ2-1; TRBD1 matches 9 bases. This CDR3 is built from 16 residues. The trim removed 4 bases at V and 1 base at J, leaving 5 bases unmatched. The germline gives CDR1 LGHDT, CDR2 YNNKEL (reference sequence). CDR3 in DNA: TGTGCCAGCAGCCTAGCGACAGGGGGGTCCTACAATGAGCAGTTCTTC. Translating it yields CASSLATGGSYNEQFF.

V is TRBV5-4 and J is TRBJ1-4, with 10 bases lining up with TRBD1. Trimming removed 0 bases from V and 7 bases from J; junction bases left unmatched: 6. Germline lookup yields CDR1 SGHNT and CDR2 YYREEE (reference sequence). This CDR3 spans 16 amino acids. In DNA form, the CDR3 reads TGTGCCAGCAGCTTGGCAAGACAGGGGGCAAGTGAAAAACTGTTTTTT. Its translation: CASSLARQGASEKLFF.

This chain links TRBV12-3 or TRBV12-4 with TRBJ1-1, with 9 bases lining up with TRBD1. The ends lost 1 base at V and 10 bases at J; junction bases unmatched: 4. This CDR3 contains 13 residues. The CDR3 here is CASSLGATGGAFF. In nucleotides, the CDR3 is TGTGCCAGCAGTTTAGGAGCGACAGGGGGAGCTTTCTTT.

V gene TRBV21-1 combines with J gene TRBJ2-7; TRBD1 reflects the table's D call only, with no check against the DNA. TRBV21-1 is recorded as a pseudogene. This CDR3 has 13 residues. In DNA form, the CDR3 reads TGTGCCAGCAGCGCCGGACAGCCGTACGAGCAGTACTTC. Amino acids: CASSAGQPYEQYF.

The chain links TRBV6-5 to TRBJ1-2; the D gene is possibly TRBD1 (5 bases). CDR1 and CDR2 from the germline V gene are MNHEY and SVGAGI. V was pared by 0 bases and J by 6 bases, with 11 bases between. This CDR3 comprises 14 residues. CDR3 DNA: TGTGCCAGCAGTTACTCTGAAGGGGTAAATGGCTACACCTTC. Its translation is CASSYSEGVNGYTF.

The chain carries TRBV11-2 and TRBJ2-1; D is uncertain. V lost 1 base and J 4 bases, leaving 11 bases between the germline ends. Per germline, CDR1 SGHAT and CDR2 FQNNGV. There are 15 residues in the CDR3. CDR3 sequence reads: CASSLGETGYNEQFF. The CDR3 DNA reads TGTGCCAGCAGCTTAGGCGAGACGGGTTACAATGAGCAGTTCTTC.

Written as DNA, the CDR3 is TGTGCCAGCAGCTTGCCCCAGCGGGTTCCCTACGAGCAGTACTTC. It codes for CASSLPQRVPYEQYF. The J gene is TRBJ2-7, the V gene TRBV7-2; D may be TRBD2 (6 bases). The germline V gene has CDR1 SGHTA and CDR2 FQGNSA. The V end was cut by 3 bases, the J end by 2 bases, with 14 bases between. CDR3 size: 15 residues.

CDR3 in DNA: TGTGCCAGCAGCTTATCCCCTTCCACTGAAGCTTTCTTT. Translating it yields CASSLSPSTEAFF. The chain employs TRBV7-3 and TRBJ1-1, with D hard to call. The CDR3 length is 13 residues. V was shortened by 2 bases and J by 4 bases, with 8 bases between the two germline ends. In germline, CDR1 is SGHTA, CDR2 FQGTGA.

J is TRBJ1-1 and V is TRBV5-1; a possible D gene is TRBD1 (6 bases). V lost 0 bases to trimming and J lost 4 bases, with 13 bases between them. CDR1 is SGHRS and CDR2 is YFSETQ in the germline V gene. The CDR3 is 15 amino acids. CDR3 residues: CASSLATGAITEAFF. CDR3 bases: TGCGCCAGCAGCTTGGCCACGGGGGCGATCACTGAAGCTTTCTTT.

The V call is TRBV5-5, the J call TRBJ2-2; tentative D call: TRBD2 (5 bases). The CDR3 runs 15 residues. Germline CDR1 SGHKS, CDR2 YYEKEE (reference sequence). The V gene lost 1 base and the J gene lost 0 bases, with 7 bases spanning the gap. CDR3 sequence (DNA): TGTGCCAGCAGCTTGATCGGGACGAACACCGGGGAGCTGTTTTTT. Protein product: CASSLIGTNTGELFF.

V is TRBV6-6 and J is TRBJ1-6; D gene unclear. Trimming removed 4 bases at V and 9 bases at J, with 7 bases between. Germline V lookup: CDR1 MNHNY, CDR2 SVGAGI (reference sequence). The CDR3 runs 12 residues. CDR3 in DNA: TGTGCCAGCAGTTTTTTAGGTTCACCCCTCCACTTT. It codes for CASSFLGSPLHF.

The chain has TRBV11-2 and TRBJ2-7; 12 positions agree with TRBD1. There are 16 residues in the CDR3. CDR1 SGHAT and CDR2 FQNNGV come from the germline V gene. Germline trimming cut 1 base from V and 3 bases from J; bases unmatched to any gene: 4. The CDR3 DNA is TGTGCCAGCAGCTTAGGCCGGGACAGGGGGCTCTACGAGCAGTACTTC. Its protein product is CASSLGRDRGLYEQYF.

The V gene is TRBV4-2, the J gene TRBJ2-2; no clear D. Trimming cost V 0 bases and J 3 bases, with 5 bases left between them. There are 14 residues in the CDR3. Germline V gene sequence: CDR1 LGHNA, CDR2 YNFKEQ. The CDR3 region has the DNA TGTGCCAGCAGCCAAGATCTGGACACCGGGGAGCTGTTTTTT. Its protein product is CASSQDLDTGELFF.

In its sample, this clone was seen a few times. CDR3 DNA sequence: TGTGCCAGTAGTATCTTGCCAGGCCTCGACCTAGCGGGGCCCACCAATGAGACCCAGTACTTC. The encoded protein is CASSILPGLDLAGPTNETQYF. The V call is TRBV19, the J call TRBJ2-5; 9 nucleotides line up with TRBD2. Unmatched junction bases numbered 25, after V lost 3 bases and J lost 5 bases. CDR1 is LNHDA, CDR2 SQIVND, per germline (reference sequence). CDR3 length equals 21 residues.

The rearrangement uses TRBV6-5 and TRBJ2-7; 8 positions agree with TRBD2. The CDR3 runs to 14 residues. Germline V gene lookup returns CDR1 MNHEY and CDR2 SVGAGI. With 2 bases clipped from V and 7 bases from J, the junction kept 7 bases outside the gene matches. The DNA of the CDR3 is TGTGCCAGCAGTTACGATAGCGGGGTGGGGGAGCAGTACTTC. This translates into CASSYDSGVGEQYF.

J is TRBJ1-2 and V is TRBV7-2; no firm D call. The CDR3 runs to 11 residues. V lost 3 bases to trimming and J lost 4 bases, with 3 bases between them. Germline values: CDR1 SGHTA, CDR2 FQGNSA. For the CDR3, the DNA is TGTGCCAGCAGCTTGACCTATGGCTACACCTTC. Translation gives CASSLTYGYTF.